The 4 T cell receptor beta chains given below trace back to one sample, sequenced in a study of somatic mutations in cytotoxic T cells in rheumatoid arthritis. The assay was immunoSEQ multiplex PCR, and TCRdb's table has in-frame clones only and misses some. The table shows about 25,000 clones, with 82% occurring only once. Sequenced material: CD8+ T cells sorted from blood. All receptors derive from a middle-aged man in good health.

This chain joins TRBV28 and TRBJ2-5, with D tentatively TRBD1 (6 bases). Germline CDR1 is MDHEN and CDR2 is SYDVKM. Between the trimmed V and J ends, which lost 4 bases and 2 bases, there was a span of 11 bases. The CDR3 contains 14 residues. Here the CDR3 DNA reads TGTGCCAGCAGTTCTTTCAGGGGTCAAGAGACCCAGTACTTC. Protein product: CASSSFRGQETQYF.

The CDR3 here is CASSQEAGTGNTEAFF. The CDR3 DNA follows: TGCGCCAGCAGCCAAGAGGCGGGGACAGGGAACACTGAAGCTTTCTTT. The chain joins TRBV4-1 to TRBJ1-1, with TRBD1 matching 8 bases. J gave up 1 base and V 0 bases, and 4 bases lay outside the gene matches. This CDR3 contains 16 residues. Germline values: CDR1 MGHRA, CDR2 YSYEKL.

In its sample, this clone was seen once. CDR3 in DNA: TGTGCCAGCAGCTTAGTGGGAGCAGACCCAACTAACTATGGCTACACCTTC. It specifies CASSLVGADPTNYGYTF. The chain couples TRBV13 to TRBJ1-2; D not certain. Looked up from germline, CDR1 is PRHDT and CDR2 is FYEKMQ (reference sequence). The CDR3 is 17 residues long. Between the trimmed V and J ends, which lost 1 base and 0 bases, there was a span of 15 bases.

J is TRBJ2-3 and V is TRBV7-9; D is uncertain. The germline V gene encodes CDR1 SEHNR and CDR2 FQNEAQ (reference sequence). V shed 2 bases and J shed 9 bases, with 15 bases lying between them. The CDR3 consists of 14 residues. CDR3 sequence reads: CASSLRLPPTTQYF. Here the CDR3 DNA reads TGTGCCAGCAGCTTACGGCTCCCTCCCACAACGCAGTATTTT.